A selection of T cell receptor beta chains follows, all from one sample in a study of T cell clones after liver transplantation. The assay was immunoSEQ multiplex PCR, and TCRdb's table has in-frame clones only and misses some. This table has more than 100,000 clones, under 90% appearing once. The input for sequencing was CD4+ T cells from blood, taken approximately 4 years after liver transplant. All receptors derive from a human patient who received a liver transplant. Some T cells here may be from the graft donor. Both conserved end residues are part of each CDR3. Fields, in order: clone size, D gene, V gene, J gene, CDR3 protein, CDR3 DNA. A D gene is named only where the DNA matches it firmly. The size field is filled for only some rows; it gives once, few, many or a size class.

>.|TRBD1|TRBV7-2|TRBJ1-5
CASSPPGQGTNQPQHF
TGTGCCAGCAGCCCACCAGGACAGGGTACCAATCAGCCCCAGCATTTT
>.|.|TRBV28|TRBJ1-5
CASSSVGASNQPQHF
TGTGCCAGCAGTTCTGTGGGGGCGAGCAATCAGCCCCAGCATTTT
>.|.|TRBV5-1|TRBJ1-3
CASSLDLMADSGNTIYF
TGCGCCAGCAGCTTGGATTTGATGGCTGACTCTGGAAACACCATATATTTT
>.|TRBD1|TRBV2|TRBJ1-1
CATRTGGLEAFF
TGTGCCACCAGAACAGGGGGCCTGGAAGCTTTCTTT
>.|.|TRBV19|TRBJ1-1
CASSWGVLGTEAFF
TGTGCCAGTAGTTGGGGGGTCTTGGGGACTGAAGCTTTCTTT
>.|.|TRBV10-1|TRBJ2-7
CASSESLGAGYEQYF
TGCGCCAGCAGTGAGAGCCTCGGCGCCGGTTACGAGCAGTACTTC
>.|.|TRBV5-1|TRBJ1-2
CASSEVGGGLYGYTF
TGCGCCAGCAGCGAGGTTGGCGGAGGGTTATATGGCTACACCTTC
>.|TRBD1|TRBV18|TRBJ2-7
CASSPTTGGREQYF
TGTGCCAGCTCACCGACGACAGGGGGCAGGGAGCAGTACTTC
>.|.|TRBV2|TRBJ2-7
CASALERGGREQYF
TGTGCCAGCGCTCTGGAAAGGGGTGGGCGCGAGCAGTACTTC
>.|.|TRBV5-3|TRBJ1-2
CATKRADGYTF
TGTGCCACAAAAAGGGCGGATGGCTACACCTTC
>.|.|TRBV11-2|TRBJ1-2
CASSLGNRDPDVHRYTF
TGTGCCAGCAGCTTAGGGAACCGGGACCCGGATGTTCATCGCTACACCTTC
>.|TRBD1|TRBV28|TRBJ1-2
CASTPTLGRGHSYGYTF
TGTGCCAGCACCCCCACTCTGGGCAGGGGGCATAGCTATGGCTACACCTTC
>.|.|TRBV18|TRBJ2-2
CASSPLPGVPGELFF
TGTGCCAGCTCACCACTCCCAGGGGTGCCCGGGGAGCTGTTTTTT
>.|TRBD2|TRBV28|TRBJ2-7
CASSLTLAGNYEQYF
TGTGCCAGCAGTTTAACACTAGCGGGGAATTACGAGCAGTACTTC
>.|.|TRBV5-4|TRBJ2-7
CASSGSGTTDGQYF
TGTGCCAGCAGCGGGTCCGGGACCACCGATGGACAGTACTTC
>.|.|TRBV18|TRBJ1-4
CASSLPSGKEKLFF
TGTGCCAGCTCACTTCCCTCAGGGAAAGAAAAACTGTTTTTT
>.|TRBD1|TRBV5-1|TRBJ1-4
CASSSTGQLKEKLFF
TGCGCCAGCAGCTCTACGGGACAGCTCAAGGAAAAACTGTTTTTT
>once|.|TRBV19|TRBJ2-3
CASKLWGGLSTDTQYF
TGTGCCAGTAAACTTTGGGGCGGCCTAAGCACAGATACGCAGTATTTT
>.|TRBD2|TRBV28|TRBJ2-7
CASSASGSRDEQYF
TGTGCCAGCAGCGCTAGCGGGAGTAGGGACGAGCAGTACTTC
>.|.|TRBV18|TRBJ1-5
CASSPSVNQPQHF
TGTGCCAGCTCACCAAGTGTCAATCAGCCCCAGCATTTT
>.|TRBD2|TRBV6-5|TRBJ2-7
CASSWTSGIDEQYF
TGTGCCAGCAGTTGGACTAGCGGGATCGACGAGCAGTACTTC
>.|.|TRBV4-1|TRBJ1-5
CASSLVQEGNQPQHF
TGCGCCAGCAGCCTCGTACAGGAGGGGAATCAGCCCCAGCATTTT
>.|.|TRBV7-9|TRBJ1-5
CASSSVNQPQHF
TGTGCCAGCAGCTCCGTAAATCAGCCCCAGCATTTT
>.|.|TRBV7-9|TRBJ2-7
CASRPGPRTDEQYF
TGTGCCAGCAGACCGGGACCCAGGACGGACGAGCAGTACTTC
>.|.|TRBV14|TRBJ1-2
CASSKAGNYGYTF
TGTGCCAGCAGCAAGGCGGGGAACTATGGCTACACCTTC
>.|.|TRBV20-1|TRBJ2-5
CSARAEETQYF
TGCAGTGCTAGAGCAGAAGAGACCCAGTACTTC
>.|.|TRBV7-2|TRBJ1-6
CASSPGIGQSPLHF
TGTGCCAGCAGCCCCGGGATAGGGCAATCACCCCTCCACTTT
>.|.|TRBV18|TRBJ2-7
CASSPRISGYQNHYEQYF
TGTGCCAGCTCACCACGGATAAGTGGCTACCAGAACCACTACGAGCAGTACTTC
>few|TRBD1|TRBV7-3|TRBJ2-7
CASSSGQGGEQYF
TGTGCCAGCAGCTCCGGACAGGGAGGCGAGCAGTACTTC
>.|.|TRBV10-1|TRBJ2-3
CATRTVDFTDTQYF
TGCGCCACCCGTACGGTAGACTTCACAGATACGCAGTATTTT
>.|.|TRBV11-2|TRBJ1-2
CASSLRQSNYGYTF
TGTGCCAGCAGCTTAAGACAGTCTAACTATGGCTACACCTTC